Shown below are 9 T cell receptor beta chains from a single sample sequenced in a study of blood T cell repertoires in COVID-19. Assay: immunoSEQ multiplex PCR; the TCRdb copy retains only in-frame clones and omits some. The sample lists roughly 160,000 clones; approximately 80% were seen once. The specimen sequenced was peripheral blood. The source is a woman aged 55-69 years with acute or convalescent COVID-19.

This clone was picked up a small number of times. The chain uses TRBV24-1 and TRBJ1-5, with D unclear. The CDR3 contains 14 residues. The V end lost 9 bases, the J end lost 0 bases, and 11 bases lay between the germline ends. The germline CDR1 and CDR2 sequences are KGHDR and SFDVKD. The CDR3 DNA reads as TGTGCCACCGCTCGAGCGGGTAGCAATCAGCCCCAGCATTTT. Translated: CATARAGSNQPQHF.

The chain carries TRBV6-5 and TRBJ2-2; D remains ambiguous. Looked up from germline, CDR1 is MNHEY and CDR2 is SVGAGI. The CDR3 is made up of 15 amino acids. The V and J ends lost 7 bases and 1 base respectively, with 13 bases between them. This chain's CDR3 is CASTSRPLNTGELFF. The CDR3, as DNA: TGTGCCAGCACATCCAGGCCCTTGAACACCGGGGAGCTGTTTTTT.

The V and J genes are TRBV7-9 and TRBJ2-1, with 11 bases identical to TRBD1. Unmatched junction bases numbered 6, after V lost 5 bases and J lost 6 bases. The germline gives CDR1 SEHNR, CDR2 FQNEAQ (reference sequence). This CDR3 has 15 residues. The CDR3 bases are TGTGCCAGCAGCCCGCCCGGGACAGGGGGCAATGAGCAGTTCTTC. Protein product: CASSPPGTGGNEQFF. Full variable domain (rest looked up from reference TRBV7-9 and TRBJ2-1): DTGVSQNPRHKITKRGQNVTFRCDPISEHNRLYWYRQTLGQGPEFLTYFQNEAQLEKSRLLSDRFSAERPKGSFSTLEIQRTEQGDSAMYLCASSPPGTGGNEQFFGPGTRLTVL.

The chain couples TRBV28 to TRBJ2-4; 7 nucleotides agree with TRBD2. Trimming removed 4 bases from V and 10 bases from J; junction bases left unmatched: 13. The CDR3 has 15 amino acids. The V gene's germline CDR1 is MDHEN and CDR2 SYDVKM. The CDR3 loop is CASSSAGASGRIQYF. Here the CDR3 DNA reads TGTGCCAGCAGTTCCGCCGGGGCTAGCGGCAGAATTCAGTACTTC.

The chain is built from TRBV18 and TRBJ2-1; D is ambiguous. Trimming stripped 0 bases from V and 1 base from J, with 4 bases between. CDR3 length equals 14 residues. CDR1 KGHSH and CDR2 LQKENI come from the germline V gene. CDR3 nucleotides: TGTGCCAGCTCACCACCGGAGTCCTACAATGAGCAGTTCTTC. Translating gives CASSPPESYNEQFF.

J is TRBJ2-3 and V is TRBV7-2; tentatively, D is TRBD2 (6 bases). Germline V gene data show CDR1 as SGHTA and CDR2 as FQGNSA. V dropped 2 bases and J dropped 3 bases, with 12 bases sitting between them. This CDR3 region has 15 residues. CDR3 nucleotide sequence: TGTGCCAGCAGCTTAACGGGACTCCAAACAGATACGCAGTATTTT. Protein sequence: CASSLTGLQTDTQYF.

CDR3 sequence (DNA): TGTGCCAGCAGCTTACTCCGCTCCTATAATTCACCCCTCCACTTT. This translates into CASSLLRSYNSPLHF. The chain joins TRBV7-2 to TRBJ1-6; D gene unclear. CDR3 length: 15 amino acids. The V end was cut by 2 bases, the J end by 0 bases, with 5 bases between. Per the germline V gene, CDR1 is SGHTA and CDR2 is FQGNSA.

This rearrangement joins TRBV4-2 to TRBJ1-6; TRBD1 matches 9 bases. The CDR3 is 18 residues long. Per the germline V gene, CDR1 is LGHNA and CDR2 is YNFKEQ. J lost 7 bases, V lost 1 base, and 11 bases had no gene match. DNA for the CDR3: TGTGCCAGCAGCCAAGTGACCATCGGGACAGGGAGGAATTCACCCCTCCACTTT. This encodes CASSQVTIGTGRNSPLHF.

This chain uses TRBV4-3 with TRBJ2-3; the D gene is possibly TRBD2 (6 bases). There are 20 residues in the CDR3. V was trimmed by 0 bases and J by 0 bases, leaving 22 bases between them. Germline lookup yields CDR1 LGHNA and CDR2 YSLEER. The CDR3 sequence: CASSQDLLGSGGVSTDTQYF. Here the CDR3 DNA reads TGCGCCAGCAGCCAAGATCTCTTGGGGTCTGGCGGGGTTAGCACAGATACGCAGTATTTT.